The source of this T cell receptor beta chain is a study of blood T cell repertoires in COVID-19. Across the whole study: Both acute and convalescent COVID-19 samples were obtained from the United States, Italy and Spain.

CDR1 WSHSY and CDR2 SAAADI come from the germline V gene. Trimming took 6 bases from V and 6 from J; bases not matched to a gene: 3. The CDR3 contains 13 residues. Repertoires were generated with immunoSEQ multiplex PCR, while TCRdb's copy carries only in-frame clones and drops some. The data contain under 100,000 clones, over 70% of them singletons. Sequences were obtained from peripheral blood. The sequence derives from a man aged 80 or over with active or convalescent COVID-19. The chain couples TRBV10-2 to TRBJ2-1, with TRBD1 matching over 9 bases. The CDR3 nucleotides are TGCGCCAGCAGGGGACAGGGTGGCAATGAGCAGTTCTTC. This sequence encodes CASRGQGGNEQFF.